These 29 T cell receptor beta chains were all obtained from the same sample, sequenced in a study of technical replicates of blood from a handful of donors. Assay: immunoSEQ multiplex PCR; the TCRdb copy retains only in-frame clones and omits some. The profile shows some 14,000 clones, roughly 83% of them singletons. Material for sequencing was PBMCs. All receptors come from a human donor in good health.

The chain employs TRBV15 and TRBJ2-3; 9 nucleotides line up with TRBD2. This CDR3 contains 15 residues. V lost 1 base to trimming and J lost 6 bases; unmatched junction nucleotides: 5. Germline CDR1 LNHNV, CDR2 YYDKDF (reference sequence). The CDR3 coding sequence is TGTGCCACCAGCAGAGGGTCTAGCGGGGCGGATACGCAGTATTTT. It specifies CATSRGSSGADTQYF.

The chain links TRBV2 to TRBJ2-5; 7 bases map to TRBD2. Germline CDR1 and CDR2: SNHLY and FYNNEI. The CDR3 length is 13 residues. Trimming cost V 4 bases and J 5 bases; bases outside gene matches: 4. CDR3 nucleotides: TGTGCCAGCAGTGGGACTAGTGCGGAGACCCAGTACTTC. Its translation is CASSGTSAETQYF.

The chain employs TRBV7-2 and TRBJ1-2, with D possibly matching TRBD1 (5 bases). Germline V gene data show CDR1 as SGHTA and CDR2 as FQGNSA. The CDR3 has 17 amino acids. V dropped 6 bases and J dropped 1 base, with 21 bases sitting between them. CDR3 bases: TGTGCCAGCAGTCAAAATTCGCAGGGAAGCCTTAACTATGGCTACACCTTC. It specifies CASSQNSQGSLNYGYTF.

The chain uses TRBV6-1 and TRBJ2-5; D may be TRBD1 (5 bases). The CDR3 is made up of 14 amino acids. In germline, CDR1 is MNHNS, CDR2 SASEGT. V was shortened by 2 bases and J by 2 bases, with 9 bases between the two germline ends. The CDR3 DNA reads TGTGCCAGCAGTGAACGACAGATACAAGAGACCCAGTACTTC. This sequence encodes CASSERQIQETQYF.

The CDR3 nucleotides read TGCGCCAGCAGCCAAGATGCGAATACCCTCCACAATGAGCAGTTCTTC. Translated: CASSQDANTLHNEQFF. This chain links TRBV4-1 with TRBJ2-1, with unresolved D. Trimming shortened V by 0 bases and J by 5 bases, and 14 bases separated the two germline ends. The length of the CDR3 is 16 residues. The germline gives CDR1 MGHRA, CDR2 YSYEKL.

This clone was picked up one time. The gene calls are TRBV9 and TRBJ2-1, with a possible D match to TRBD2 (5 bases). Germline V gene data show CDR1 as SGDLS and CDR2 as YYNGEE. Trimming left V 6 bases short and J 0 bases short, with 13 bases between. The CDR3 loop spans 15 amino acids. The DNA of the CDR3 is TGTGCCAGCACCCGTAGTGGGAGCTCCTACAATGAGCAGTTCTTC. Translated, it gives CASTRSGSSYNEQFF.

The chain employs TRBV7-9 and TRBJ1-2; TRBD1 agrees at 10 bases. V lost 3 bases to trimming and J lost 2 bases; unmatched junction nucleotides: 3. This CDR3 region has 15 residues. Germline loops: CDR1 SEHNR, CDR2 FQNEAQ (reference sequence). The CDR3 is CASSLGQGRNYGYTF. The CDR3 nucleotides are TGTGCCAGCAGCTTGGGACAGGGGCGGAACTATGGCTACACCTTC.

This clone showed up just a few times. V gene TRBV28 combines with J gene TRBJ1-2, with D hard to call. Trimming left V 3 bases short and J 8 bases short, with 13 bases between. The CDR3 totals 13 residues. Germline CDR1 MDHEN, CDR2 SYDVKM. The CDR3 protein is CASSLDFLEGYTF. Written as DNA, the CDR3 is TGTGCCAGCAGTTTGGACTTCCTCGAGGGCTACACCTTC.

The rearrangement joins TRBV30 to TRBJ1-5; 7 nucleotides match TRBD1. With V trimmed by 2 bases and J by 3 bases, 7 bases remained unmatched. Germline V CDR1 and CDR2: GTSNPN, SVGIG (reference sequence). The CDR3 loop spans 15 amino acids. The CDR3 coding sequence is TGTGCCTGGAGTTTTCGGACAGGCTTCAATCAGCCCCAGCATTTT. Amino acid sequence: CAWSFRTGFNQPQHF.

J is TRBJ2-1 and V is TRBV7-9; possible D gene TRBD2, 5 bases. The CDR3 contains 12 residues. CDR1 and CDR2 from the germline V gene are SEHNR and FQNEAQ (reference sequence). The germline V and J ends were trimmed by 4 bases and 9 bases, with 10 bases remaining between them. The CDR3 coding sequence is TGTGCCAGCAGCTCTGAGCGGAGTGAGCAGTTCTTC. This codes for CASSSERSEQFF.

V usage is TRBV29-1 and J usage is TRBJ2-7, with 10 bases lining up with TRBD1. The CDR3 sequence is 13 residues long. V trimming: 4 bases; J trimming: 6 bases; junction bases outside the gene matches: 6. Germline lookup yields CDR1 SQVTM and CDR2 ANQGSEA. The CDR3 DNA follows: TGCAGCGTTGGCGGACAGGGGGTGGGCGAGCAGTACTTC. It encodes CSVGGQGVGEQYF.

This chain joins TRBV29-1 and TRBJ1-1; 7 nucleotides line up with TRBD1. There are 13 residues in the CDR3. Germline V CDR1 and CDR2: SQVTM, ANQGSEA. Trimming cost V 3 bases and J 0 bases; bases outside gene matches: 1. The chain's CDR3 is CSVEGQMNTEAFF. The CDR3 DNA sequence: TGCAGCGTTGAGGGACAGATGAACACTGAAGCTTTCTTT. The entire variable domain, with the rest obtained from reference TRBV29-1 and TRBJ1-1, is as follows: SAVISQKPSRDICQRGTSLTIQCQVDSQVTMMFWYRQQPGQSLTLIATANQGSEATYESGFVIDKFPISRPNLTFSTLTVSNMSPEDSSIYLCSVEGQMNTEAFFGQGTRLTVV.

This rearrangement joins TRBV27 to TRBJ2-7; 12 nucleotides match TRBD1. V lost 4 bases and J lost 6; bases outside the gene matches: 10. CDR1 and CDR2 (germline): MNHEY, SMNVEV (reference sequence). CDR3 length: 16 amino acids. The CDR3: CASSSGTGGGKGEQYF. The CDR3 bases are TGTGCCAGCAGTTCCGGGACAGGGGGCGGGAAAGGCGAGCAGTACTTC.

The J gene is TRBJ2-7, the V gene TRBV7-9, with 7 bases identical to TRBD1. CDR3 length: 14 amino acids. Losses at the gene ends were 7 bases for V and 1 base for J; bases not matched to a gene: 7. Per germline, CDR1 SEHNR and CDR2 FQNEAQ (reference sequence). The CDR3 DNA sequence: TGTGCCAGCACCCCAACGGGACAGTCCTACGAGCAGTACTTC. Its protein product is CASTPTGQSYEQYF.

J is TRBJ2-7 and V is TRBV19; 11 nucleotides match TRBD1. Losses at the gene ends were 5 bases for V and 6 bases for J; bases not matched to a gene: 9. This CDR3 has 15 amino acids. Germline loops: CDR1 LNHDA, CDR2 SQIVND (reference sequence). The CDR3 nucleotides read TGTGCCAGTAGTCAGAAGTGGACAGGGGGCGCCGAGCAGTACTTC. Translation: CASSQKWTGGAEQYF.

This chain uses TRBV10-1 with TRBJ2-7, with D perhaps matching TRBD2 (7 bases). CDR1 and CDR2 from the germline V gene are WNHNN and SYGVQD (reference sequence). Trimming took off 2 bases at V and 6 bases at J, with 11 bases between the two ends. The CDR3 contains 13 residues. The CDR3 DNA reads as TGCGCCAGCAGTGAGAGGGGGGGTTCCGAGCAGTACTTC. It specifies CASSERGGSEQYF.

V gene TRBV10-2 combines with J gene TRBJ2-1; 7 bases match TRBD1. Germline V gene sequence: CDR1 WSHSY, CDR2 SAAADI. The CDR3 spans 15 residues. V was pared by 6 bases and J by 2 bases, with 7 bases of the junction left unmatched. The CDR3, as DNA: TGCGCCAGCAGCGGAGACAGGGAAACCTACAATGAGCAGTTCTTC. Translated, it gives CASSGDRETYNEQFF.

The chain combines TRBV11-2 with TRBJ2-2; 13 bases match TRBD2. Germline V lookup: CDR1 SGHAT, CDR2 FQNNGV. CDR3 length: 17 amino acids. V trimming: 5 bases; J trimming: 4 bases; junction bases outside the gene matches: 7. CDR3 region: CASSPGLAGAGTGELFF. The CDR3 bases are TGTGCCAGCAGCCCTGGACTAGCGGGGGCGGGCACCGGGGAGCTGTTTTTT.

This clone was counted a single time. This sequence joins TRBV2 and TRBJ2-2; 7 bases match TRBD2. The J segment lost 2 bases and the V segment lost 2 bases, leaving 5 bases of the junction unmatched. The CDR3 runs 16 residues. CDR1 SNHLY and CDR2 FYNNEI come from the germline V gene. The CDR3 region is CASSERASGNTGELFF. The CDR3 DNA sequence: TGTGCCAGCAGTGAAAGGGCTAGCGGAAACACCGGGGAGCTGTTTTTT.

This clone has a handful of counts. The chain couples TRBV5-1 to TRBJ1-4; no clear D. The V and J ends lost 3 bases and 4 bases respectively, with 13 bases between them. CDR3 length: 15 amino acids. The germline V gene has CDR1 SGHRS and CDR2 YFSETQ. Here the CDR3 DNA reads TGCGCCAGCAGCTCCATAGGAGAGATTAATGAAAAACTGTTTTTT. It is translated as CASSSIGEINEKLFF.

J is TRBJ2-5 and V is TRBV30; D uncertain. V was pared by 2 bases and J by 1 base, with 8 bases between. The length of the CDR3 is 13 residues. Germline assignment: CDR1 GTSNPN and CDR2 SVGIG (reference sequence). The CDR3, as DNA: TGTGCCTGGAGTAGGAGTTCCCAAGAGACCCAGTACTTC. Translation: CAWSRSSQETQYF.

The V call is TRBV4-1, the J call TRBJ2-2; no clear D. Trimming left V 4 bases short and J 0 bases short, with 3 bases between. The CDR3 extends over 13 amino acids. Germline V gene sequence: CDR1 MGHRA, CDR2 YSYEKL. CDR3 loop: CASSLANTGELFF. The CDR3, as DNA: TGCGCCAGCAGCCTAGCGAACACCGGGGAGCTGTTTTTT.

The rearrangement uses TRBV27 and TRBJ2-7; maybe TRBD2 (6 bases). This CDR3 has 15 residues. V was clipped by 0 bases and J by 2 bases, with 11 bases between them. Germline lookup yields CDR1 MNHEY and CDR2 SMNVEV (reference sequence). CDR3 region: CASSLSSGLAYEQYF. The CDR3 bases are TGTGCCAGCAGTTTATCGAGCGGGTTAGCCTACGAGCAGTACTTC.

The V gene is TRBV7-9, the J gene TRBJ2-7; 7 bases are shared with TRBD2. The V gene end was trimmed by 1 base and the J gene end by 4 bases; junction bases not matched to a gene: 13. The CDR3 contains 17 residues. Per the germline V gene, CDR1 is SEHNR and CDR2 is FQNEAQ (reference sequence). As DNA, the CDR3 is TGTGCCAGCAGCTTAGGGACATCGAGGGAGGGCCTATACGAGCAGTACTTC. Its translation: CASSLGTSREGLYEQYF.

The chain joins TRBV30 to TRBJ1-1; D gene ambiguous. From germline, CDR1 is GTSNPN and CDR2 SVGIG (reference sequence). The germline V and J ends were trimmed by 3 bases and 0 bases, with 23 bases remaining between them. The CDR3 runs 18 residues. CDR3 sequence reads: CAWRRLGSIPGMNTEAFF. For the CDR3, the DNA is TGTGCCTGGAGAAGATTAGGCAGCATACCGGGAATGAACACTGAAGCTTTCTTT.

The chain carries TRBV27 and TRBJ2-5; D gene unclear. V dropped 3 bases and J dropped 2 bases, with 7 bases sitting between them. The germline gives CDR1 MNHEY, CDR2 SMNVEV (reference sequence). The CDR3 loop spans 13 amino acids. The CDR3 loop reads CASSLFLQETQYF. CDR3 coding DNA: TGTGCCAGCAGTTTGTTTCTGCAAGAGACCCAGTACTTC.

The CDR3 loop reads CASSPEVRGTNYGYTF. CDR3 DNA sequence: TGTGCCAGCTCACCTGAGGTCCGAGGAACCAACTATGGCTACACCTTC. The V gene is TRBV18, the J gene TRBJ1-2; no definite D call. V lost 3 bases to trimming and J lost 2 bases, with 16 bases between them. Germline V lookup: CDR1 KGHSH, CDR2 LQKENI. The CDR3 loop spans 16 amino acids.

CDR3 amino acids: CAWSVGGAQPQHF. CDR3 coding DNA: TGTGCCTGGAGTGTAGGCGGGGCTCAGCCCCAGCATTTT. The chain has TRBV30 and TRBJ1-5; a weak D match, TRBD1 (5 bases). The CDR3 extends over 13 amino acids. Per germline, CDR1 GTSNPN and CDR2 SVGIG (reference sequence). V was pared by 0 bases and J by 6 bases, with 9 bases between.

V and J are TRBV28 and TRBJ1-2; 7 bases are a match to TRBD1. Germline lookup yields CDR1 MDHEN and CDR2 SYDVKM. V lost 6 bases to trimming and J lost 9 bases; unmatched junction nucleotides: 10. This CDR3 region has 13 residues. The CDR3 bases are TGTGCCAGCAGCCCGGGACAGTTAATTAGCTACACCTTC. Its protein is CASSPGQLISYTF.